This T cell receptor beta chain originates from a study of shared clonotypes between healthy human individuals. To note about this clone: Antigen: not known.

It was CD45RO-negative cells, positively selected for CCR7, that made up naive CD8 cells, with terminally differentiated effector memory CD45RA+ cells excluded. Every donor, a Caucasian adult, lived in Nashville, Tennessee. Notes on the study in general: The small donor group covered limited genetic and exposure diversity.

Libraries were prepared by immunoSEQ multiplex PCR; TCRdb keeps only in-frame clonotypes and omits some of them. The profile shows more than 550,000 clones, about 92% of them singletons. The clonotype originates from a man under 40 in good health. The sample comprised naive CD8+ T cells sorted from blood.

CDR3 loop: CASSQTGVSYEQYF. The CDR3 coding sequence is TGCGCCAGCAGTCAAACAGGGGTTTCCTACGAGCAGTACTTC. The chain uses TRBV4-3 and TRBJ2-7, with 7 bases identical to TRBD1. The germline V gene has CDR1 LGHNA and CDR2 YSLEER. The CDR3 runs 14 residues. The V segment lost 6 bases and the J segment 1 base; nucleotides outside the gene matches: 6.